This T cell receptor beta chain was documented in a study of T cells after yellow fever vaccination. Whole-study results and caveats: A large majority of primary-vaccination clones showed up again after the booster (roughly 95% CD4, around 88% CD8).

With 1 base clipped from V and 8 bases from J, the junction kept 8 bases outside the gene matches. Germline CDR1 is SGHRS and CDR2 is YFSETQ. The CDR3 runs to 15 residues. This clonotype appeared many times. Its antigen is as yet unknown. The authors made TCR cDNA by 5'RACE template switching, adding a universal primer site and UMIs. TCRdb processed the 5' RACE reads anew with MiXCR; each CDR3 protein has one entry. Of 170,000 or so distinct CDR3 sequences listed, 7% to 10% are singletons. This specimen consisted of CD8+ T cells sorted from PBMCs, obtained 45 days after the yellow fever booster vaccination. V is TRBV5-1 and J is TRBJ2-1; 8 bases line up with TRBD2. This receptor was obtained from a man aged 18 to 30 who received the YFV17D yellow fever vaccine. For the CDR3, the DNA is TGCGCCAGCAGCTTGAGACGGGGGGGCCCCGATGAGCAGTTCTTC. It yields the protein CASSLRRGGPDEQFF.